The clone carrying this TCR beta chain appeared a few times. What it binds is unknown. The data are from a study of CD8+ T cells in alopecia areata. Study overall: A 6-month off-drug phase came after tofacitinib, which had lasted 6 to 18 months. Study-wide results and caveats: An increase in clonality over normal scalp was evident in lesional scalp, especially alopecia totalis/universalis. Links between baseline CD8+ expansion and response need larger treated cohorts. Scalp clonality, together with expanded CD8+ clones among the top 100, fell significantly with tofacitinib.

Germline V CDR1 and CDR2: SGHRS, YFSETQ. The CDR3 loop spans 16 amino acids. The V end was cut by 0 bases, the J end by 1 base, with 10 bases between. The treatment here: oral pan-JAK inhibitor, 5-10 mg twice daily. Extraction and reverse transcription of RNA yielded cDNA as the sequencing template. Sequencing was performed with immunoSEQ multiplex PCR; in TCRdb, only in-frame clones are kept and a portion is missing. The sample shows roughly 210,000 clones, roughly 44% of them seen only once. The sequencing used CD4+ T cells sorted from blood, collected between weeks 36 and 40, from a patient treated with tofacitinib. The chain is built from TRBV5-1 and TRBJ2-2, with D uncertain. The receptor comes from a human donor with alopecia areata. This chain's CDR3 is CASSLVSTLNTGELFF. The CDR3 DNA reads TGCGCCAGCAGCTTGGTGTCGACCTTGAACACCGGGGAGCTGTTTTTT.